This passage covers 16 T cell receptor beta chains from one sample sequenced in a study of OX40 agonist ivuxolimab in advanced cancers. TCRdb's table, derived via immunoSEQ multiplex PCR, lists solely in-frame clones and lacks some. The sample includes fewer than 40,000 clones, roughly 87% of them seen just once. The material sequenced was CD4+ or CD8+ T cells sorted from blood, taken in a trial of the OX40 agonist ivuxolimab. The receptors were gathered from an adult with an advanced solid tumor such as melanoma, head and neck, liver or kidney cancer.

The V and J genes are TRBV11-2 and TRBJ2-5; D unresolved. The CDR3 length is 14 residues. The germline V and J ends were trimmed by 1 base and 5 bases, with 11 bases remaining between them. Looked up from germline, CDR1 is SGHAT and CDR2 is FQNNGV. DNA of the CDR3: TGTGCCAGCAGCTTAGCGTTGCGCGGTGAGACCCAGTACTTC. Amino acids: CASSLALRGETQYF. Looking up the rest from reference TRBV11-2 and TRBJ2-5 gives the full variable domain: EAGVAQSPRYKIIEKRQSVAFWCNPISGHATLYWYQQILGQGPKLLIQFQNNGVVDDSQLPKDRFSAERLKGVDSTLKIQPAKLEDSAVYLCASSLALRGETQYFGPGTRLLVL.

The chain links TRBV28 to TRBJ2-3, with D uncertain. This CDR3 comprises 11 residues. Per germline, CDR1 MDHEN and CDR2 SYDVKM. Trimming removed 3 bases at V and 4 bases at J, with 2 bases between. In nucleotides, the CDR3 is TGTGCCAGCAGTTTGGCAGATACGCAGTATTTT. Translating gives CASSLADTQYF.

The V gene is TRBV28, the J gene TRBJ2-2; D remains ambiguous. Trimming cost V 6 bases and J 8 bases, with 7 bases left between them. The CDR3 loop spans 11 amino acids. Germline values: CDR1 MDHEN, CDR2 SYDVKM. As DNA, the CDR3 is TGTGCCAGCAGGATGTTAGGGGAGCTGTTTTTT. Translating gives CASRMLGELFF.

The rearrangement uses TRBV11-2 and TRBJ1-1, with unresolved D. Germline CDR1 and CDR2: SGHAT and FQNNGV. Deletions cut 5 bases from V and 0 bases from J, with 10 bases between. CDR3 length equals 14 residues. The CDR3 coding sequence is TGTGCCAGCAGCCCCAGCTCTATGAACACTGAAGCTTTCTTT. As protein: CASSPSSMNTEAFF.

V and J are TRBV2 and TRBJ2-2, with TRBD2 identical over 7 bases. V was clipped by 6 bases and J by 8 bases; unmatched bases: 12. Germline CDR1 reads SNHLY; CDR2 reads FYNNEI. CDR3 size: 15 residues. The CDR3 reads CASRRGGSRIGELFF. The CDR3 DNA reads TGTGCCAGCAGGCGGGGCGGGAGTCGGATTGGGGAGCTGTTTTTT.

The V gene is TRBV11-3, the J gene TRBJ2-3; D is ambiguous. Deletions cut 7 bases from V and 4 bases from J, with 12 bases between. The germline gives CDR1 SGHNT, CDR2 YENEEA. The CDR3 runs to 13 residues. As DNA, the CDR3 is TGTGCCAGCACTATACGGACCCCAGATACGCAGTATTTT. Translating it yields CASTIRTPDTQYF.

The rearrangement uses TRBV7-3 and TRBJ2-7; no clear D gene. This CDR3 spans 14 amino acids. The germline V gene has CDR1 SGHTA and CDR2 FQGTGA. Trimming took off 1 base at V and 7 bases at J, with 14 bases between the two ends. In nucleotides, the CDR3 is TGTGCCAGCAGCTTAAGTTTACTGGCGGAAGAGCAGTACTTC. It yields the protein CASSLSLLAEEQYF. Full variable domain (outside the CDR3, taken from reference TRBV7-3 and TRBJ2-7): GAGVSQTPSNKVTEKGKYVELRCDPISGHTALYWYRQSLGQGPEFLIYFQGTGAADDSGLPNDRFFAVRPEGSVSTLKIQRTERGDSAVYLCASSLSLLAEEQYFGPGTRLTVT.

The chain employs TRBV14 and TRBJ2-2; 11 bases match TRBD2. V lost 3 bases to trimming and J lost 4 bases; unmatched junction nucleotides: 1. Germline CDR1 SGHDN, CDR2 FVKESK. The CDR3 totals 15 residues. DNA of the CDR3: TGTGCCAGCAGCCACGGGACTAGCGGCACCGGGGAGCTGTTTTTT. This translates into CASSHGTSGTGELFF.

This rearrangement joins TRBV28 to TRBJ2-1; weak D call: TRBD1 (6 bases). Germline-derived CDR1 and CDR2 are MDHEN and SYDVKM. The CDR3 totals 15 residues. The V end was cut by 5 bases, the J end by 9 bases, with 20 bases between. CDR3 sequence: CASSPKLGAWGEQFF. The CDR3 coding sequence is TGTGCCAGCAGTCCGAAGTTGGGGGCCTGGGGTGAGCAGTTCTTC.

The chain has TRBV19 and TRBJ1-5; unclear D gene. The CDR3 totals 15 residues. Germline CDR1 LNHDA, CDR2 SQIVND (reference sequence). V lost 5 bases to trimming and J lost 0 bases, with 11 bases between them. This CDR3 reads CASSPDGNSNQPQHF. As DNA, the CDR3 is TGTGCCAGTAGTCCGGACGGGAATAGCAATCAGCCCCAGCATTTT.

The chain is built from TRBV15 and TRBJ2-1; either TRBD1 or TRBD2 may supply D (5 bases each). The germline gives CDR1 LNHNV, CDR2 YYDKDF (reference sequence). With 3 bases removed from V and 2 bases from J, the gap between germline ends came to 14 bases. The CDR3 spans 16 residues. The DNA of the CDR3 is TGTGCCACCAGCAGCTCCCGGGACGGCGCCTACAATGAGCAGTTCTTC. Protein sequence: CATSSSRDGAYNEQFF.

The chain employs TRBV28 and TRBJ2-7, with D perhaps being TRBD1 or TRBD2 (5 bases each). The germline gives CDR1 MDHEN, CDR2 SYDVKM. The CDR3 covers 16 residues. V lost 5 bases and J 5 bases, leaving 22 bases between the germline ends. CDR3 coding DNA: TGTGCCAGCAGTATTAGGGGACCAACAAGTGGGGACGAGCAGTACTTC. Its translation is CASSIRGPTSGDEQYF.

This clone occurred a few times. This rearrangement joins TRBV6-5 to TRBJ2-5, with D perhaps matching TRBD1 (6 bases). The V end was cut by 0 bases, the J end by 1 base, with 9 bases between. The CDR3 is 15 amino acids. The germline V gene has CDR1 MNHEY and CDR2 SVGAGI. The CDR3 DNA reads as TGTGCCAGCAGTTACTCAGGACAGCCCCAAGAGACCCAGTACTTC. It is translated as CASSYSGQPQETQYF.

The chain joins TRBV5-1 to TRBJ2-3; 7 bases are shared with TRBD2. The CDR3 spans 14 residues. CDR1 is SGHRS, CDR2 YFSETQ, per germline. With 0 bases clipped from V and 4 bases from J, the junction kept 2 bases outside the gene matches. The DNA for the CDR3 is TGCGCCAGCAGCTTGGGCGGGGGTGCAGATACGCAGTATTTT. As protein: CASSLGGGADTQYF.

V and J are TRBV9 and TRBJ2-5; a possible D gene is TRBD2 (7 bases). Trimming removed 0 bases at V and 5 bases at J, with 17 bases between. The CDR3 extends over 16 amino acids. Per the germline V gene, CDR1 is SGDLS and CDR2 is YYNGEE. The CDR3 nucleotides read TGTGCCAGCAGCGTAGGTAGGGGGAGGGCCTGGGAGACCCAGTACTTC. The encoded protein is CASSVGRGRAWETQYF.

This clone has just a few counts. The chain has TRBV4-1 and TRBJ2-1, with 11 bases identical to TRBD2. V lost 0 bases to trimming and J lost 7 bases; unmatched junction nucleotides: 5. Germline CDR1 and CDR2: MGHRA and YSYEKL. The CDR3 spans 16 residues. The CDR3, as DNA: TGCGCCAGCAGCCAAGATCCTCCTAGCGGGGGGAATGAGCAGTTCTTC. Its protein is CASSQDPPSGGNEQFF.